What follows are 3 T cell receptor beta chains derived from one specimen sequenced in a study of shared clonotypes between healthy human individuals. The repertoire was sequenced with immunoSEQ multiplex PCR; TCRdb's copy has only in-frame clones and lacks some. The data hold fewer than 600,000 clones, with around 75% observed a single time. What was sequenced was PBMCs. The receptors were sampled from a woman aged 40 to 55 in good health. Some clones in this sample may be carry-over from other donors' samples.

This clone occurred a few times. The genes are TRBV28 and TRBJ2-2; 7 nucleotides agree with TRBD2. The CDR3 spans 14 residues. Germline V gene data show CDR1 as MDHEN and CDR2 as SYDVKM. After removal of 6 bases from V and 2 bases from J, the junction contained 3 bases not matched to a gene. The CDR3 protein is CASSRGVNTGELFF. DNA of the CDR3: TGTGCCAGCAGCCGGGGGGTAAACACCGGGGAGCTGTTTTTT.

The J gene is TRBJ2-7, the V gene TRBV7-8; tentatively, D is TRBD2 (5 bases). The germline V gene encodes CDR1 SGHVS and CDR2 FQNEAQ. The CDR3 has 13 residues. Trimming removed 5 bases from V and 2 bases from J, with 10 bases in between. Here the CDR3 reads CASSPRTPYEQYF. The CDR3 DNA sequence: TGTGCCAGCAGCCCCCGGACTCCCTACGAGCAGTACTTC.

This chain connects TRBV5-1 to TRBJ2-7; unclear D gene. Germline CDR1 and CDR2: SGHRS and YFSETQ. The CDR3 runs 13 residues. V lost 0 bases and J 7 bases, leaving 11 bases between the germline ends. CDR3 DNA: TGCGCCAGCAGCTTGGGGACCGTCGGGGAGCAGTACTTC. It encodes CASSLGTVGEQYF.